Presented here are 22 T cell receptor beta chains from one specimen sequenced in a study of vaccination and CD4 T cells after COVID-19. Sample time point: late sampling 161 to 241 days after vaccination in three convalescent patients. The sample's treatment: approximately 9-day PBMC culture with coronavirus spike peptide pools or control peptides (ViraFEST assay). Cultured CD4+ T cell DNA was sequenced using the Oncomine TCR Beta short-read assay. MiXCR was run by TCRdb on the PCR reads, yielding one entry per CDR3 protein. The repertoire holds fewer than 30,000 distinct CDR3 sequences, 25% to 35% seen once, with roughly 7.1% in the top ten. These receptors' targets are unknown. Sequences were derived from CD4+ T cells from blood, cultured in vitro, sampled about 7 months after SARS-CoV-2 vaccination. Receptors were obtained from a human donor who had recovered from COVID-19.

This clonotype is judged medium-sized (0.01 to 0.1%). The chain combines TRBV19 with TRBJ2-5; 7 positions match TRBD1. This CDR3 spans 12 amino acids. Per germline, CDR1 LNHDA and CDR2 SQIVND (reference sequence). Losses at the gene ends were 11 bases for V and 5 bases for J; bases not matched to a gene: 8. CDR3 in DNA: TGTGCCGGCAACAGGGGCCTGGAGACCCAGTACTTC. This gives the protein CAGNRGLETQYF.

CDR3 sequence reads: CASSSVGWEQYF. The CDR3 coding sequence is TGTGCCAGCAGCTCCGTCGGTTGGGAGCAGTACTTC. This chain joins TRBV7-2 and TRBJ2-7, with D hard to call. Per the germline V gene, CDR1 is SGHTA and CDR2 is FQGNSA. V lost 4 bases, J lost 7 bases, and 11 bases lay in between. The length of the CDR3 is 12 residues.

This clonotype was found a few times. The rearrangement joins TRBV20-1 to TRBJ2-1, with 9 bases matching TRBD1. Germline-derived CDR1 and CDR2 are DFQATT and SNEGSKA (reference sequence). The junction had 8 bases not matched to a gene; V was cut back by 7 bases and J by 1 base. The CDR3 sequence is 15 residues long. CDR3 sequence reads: CSGTTGQGSYNEQFF. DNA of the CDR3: TGCAGTGGCACAACCGGACAGGGGTCCTACAATGAGCAGTTCTTC.

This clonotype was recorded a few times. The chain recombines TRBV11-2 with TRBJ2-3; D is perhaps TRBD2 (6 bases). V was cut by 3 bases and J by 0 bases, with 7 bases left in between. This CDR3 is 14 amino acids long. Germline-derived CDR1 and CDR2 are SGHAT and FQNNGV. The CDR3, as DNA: TGTGCCAGCAGCTTCGGGGGAAGCACAGATACGCAGTATTTT. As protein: CASSFGGSTDTQYF.

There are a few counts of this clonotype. The CDR3 DNA sequence: TGTGCCACCTGGACAGAGACTCAGCCCCAGCATTTT. Translated, it gives CATWTETQPQHF. The V gene is TRBV6-1, the J gene TRBJ1-5; TRBD1 is a possible D gene (6 bases). The CDR3 runs 12 residues. Germline V gene lookup returns CDR1 MNHNS and CDR2 SASEGT. The V and J ends lost 10 bases and 6 bases respectively, with 13 bases between them.

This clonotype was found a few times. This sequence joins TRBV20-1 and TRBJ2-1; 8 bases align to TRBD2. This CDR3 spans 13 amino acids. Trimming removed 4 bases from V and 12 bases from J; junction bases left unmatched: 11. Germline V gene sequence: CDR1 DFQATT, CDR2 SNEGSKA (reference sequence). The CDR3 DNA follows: TGCAGTGCTACCGGGACTAGATATGATGCGCAGTTCTTC. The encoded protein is CSATGTRYDAQFF.

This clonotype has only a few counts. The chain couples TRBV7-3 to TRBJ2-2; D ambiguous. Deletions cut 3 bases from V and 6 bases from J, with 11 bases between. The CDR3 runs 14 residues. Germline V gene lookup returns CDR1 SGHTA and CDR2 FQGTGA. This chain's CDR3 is CASSLGLGAGELFF. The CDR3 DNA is TGTGCCAGCAGCTTGGGTCTGGGTGCCGGGGAGCTGTTTTTT.

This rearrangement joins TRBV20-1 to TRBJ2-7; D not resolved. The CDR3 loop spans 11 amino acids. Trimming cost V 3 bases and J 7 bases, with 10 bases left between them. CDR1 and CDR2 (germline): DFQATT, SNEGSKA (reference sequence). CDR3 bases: TGCAGTGCTAGCTTTCTCGGTGAGCAGTACTTC. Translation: CSASFLGEQYF.

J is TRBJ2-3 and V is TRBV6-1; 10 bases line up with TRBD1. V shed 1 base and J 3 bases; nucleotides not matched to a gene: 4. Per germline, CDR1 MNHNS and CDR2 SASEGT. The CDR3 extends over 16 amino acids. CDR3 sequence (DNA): TGTGCCAGCAGTGAAGGGCCGGGACAGGGGACAGATACGCAGTATTTT. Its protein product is CASSEGPGQGTDTQYF.

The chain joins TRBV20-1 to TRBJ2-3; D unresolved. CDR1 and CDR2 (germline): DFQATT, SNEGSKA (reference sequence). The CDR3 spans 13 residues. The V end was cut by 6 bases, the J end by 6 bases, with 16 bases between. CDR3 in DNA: TGCAGTGCCAAAGACACGGCACCTGATACGCAGTATTTT. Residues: CSAKDTAPDTQYF.

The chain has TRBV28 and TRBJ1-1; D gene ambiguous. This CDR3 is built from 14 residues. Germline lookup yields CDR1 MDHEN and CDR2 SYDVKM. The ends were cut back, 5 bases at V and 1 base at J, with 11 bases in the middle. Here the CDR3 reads CASSPTTANTEAFF. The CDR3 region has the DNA TGTGCCAGCAGTCCAACGACGGCGAACACTGAAGCTTTCTTT.

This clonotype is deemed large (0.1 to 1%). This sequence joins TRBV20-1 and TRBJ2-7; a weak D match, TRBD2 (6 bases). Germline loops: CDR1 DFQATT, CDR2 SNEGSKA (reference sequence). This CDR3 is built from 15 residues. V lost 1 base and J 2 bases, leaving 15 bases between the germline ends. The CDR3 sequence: CSARVLRGTTYEQYF. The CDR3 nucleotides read TGCAGTGCTAGAGTTCTGCGCGGGACCACCTACGAGCAGTACTTC.

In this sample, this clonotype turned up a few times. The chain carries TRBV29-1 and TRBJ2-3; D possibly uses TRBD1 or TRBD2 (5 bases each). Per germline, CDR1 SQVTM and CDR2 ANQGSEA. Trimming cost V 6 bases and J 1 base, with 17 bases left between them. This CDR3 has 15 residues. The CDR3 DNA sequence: TGCAGCGTGACCCCTCGTATGGGGGGCACAGATACGCAGTATTTT. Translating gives CSVTPRMGGTDTQYF.

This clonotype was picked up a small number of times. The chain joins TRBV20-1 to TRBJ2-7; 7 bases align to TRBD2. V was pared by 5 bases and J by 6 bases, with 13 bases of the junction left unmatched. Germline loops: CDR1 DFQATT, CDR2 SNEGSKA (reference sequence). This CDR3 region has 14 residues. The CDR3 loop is CSAHKGGRLGEQYF. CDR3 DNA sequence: TGCAGTGCTCACAAGGGCGGGAGATTGGGCGAGCAGTACTTC.

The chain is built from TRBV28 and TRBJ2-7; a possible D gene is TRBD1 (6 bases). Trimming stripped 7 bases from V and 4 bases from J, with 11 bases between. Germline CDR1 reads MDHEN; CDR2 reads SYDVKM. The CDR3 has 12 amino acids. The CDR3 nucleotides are TGTGCCAGCACCGCACAGGGTTACGAGCAGTACTTC. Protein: CASTAQGYEQYF. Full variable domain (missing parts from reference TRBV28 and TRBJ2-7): DVKVTQSSRYLVKRTGEKVFLECVQDMDHENMFWYRQDPGLGLRLIYFSYDVKMKEKGDIPEGYSVSREKKERFSLILESASTNQTSMYLCASTAQGYEQYFGPGTRLTVT.

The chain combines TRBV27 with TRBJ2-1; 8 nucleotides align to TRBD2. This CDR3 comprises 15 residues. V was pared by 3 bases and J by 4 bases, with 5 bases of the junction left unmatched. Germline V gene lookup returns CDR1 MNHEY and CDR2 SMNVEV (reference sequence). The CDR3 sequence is CASSFREGYYNEQFF. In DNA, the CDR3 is TGTGCCAGCAGTTTTCGGGAGGGCTATTACAATGAGCAGTTCTTC.

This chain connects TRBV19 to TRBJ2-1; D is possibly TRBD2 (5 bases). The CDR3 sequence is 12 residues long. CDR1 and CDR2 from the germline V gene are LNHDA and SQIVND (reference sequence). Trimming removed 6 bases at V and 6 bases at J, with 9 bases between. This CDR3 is CASRDWGNEQFF. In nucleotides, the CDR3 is TGTGCCAGTAGGGACTGGGGCAATGAGCAGTTCTTC.

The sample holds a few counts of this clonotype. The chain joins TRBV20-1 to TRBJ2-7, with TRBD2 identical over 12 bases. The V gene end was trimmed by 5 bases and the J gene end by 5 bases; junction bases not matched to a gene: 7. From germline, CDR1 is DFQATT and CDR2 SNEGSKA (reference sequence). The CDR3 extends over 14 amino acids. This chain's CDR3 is CSAHRLAGEHEQYF. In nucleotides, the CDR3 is TGCAGTGCTCATCGACTAGCGGGAGAGCACGAGCAGTACTTC.

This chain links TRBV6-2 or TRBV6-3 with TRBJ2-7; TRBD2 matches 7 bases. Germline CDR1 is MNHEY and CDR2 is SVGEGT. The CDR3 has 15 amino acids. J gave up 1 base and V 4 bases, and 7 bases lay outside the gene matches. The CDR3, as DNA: TGTGCCAGCAGTTTCCCCAAGGGACTATCCTACGAGCAGTACTTC. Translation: CASSFPKGLSYEQYF.

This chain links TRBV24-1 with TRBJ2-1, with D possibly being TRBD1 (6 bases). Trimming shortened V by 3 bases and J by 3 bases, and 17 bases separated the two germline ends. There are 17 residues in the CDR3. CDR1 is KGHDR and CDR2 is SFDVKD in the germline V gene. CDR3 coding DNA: TGTGCCACCAGTGATGCCGAACCGGGACATAACTACAATGAGCAGTTCTTC. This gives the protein CATSDAEPGHNYNEQFF.

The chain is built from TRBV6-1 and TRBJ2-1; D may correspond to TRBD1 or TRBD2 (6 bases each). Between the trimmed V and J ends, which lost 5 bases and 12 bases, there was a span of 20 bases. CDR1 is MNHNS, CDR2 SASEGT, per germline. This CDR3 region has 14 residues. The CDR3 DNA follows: TGTGCCAGCAGTCGCGGGGACAATAAACAGGGGCAGTTCTTC. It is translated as CASSRGDNKQGQFF.

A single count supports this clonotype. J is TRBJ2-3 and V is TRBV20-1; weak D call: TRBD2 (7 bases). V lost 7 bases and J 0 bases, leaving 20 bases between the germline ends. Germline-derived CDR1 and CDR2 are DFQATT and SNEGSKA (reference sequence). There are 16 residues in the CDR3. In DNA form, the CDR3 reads TGCAGTGTTGGAGCCCACGGGGGGCCAAGCACAGATACGCAGTATTTT. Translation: CSVGAHGGPSTDTQYF.